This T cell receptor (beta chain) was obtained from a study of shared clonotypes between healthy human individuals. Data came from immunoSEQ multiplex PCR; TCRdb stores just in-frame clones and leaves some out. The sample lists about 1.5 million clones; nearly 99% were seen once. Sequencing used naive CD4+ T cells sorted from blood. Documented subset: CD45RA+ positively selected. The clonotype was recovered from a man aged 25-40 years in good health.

The CDR3 spells CASSLRGGANTEAFF. The CDR3 DNA reads as TGTGCCAGCTCACTGAGAGGGGGGGCTAACACTGAAGCTTTCTTT. The chain joins TRBV18 to TRBJ1-1; maybe TRBD1 (6 bases). The CDR3 runs 15 residues. Germline assignment: CDR1 KGHSH and CDR2 LQKENI. With 4 bases removed from V and 2 bases from J, the gap between germline ends came to 14 bases.